The 21 T cell receptor beta chains below were found in one sample sequenced in a study of radiation and T cells in renal cell carcinoma. Time point indicated: baseline pretreatment blood. Treatment: 15 Gy SBRT to primary tumor, nephrectomy 4 weeks later. Only in-frame clones appear in the TCRdb table, and some are missing; sequencing was by immunoSEQ multiplex PCR. The repertoire holds some 150,000 clones, with approximately 90% as singletons. Sample: blood, taken from a patient whose treatment included radiotherapy and nephrectomy. The receptors derive from a woman in her 50s with renal cell carcinoma.

The rearrangement links TRBV10-3 to TRBJ2-7; D perhaps matches TRBD1 (6 bases). Germline V CDR1 and CDR2: ENHRY, SYGVKD. This CDR3 has 11 residues. Trimming stripped 8 bases from V and 5 bases from J, with 10 bases between. This CDR3 reads CAIGRDNEQYF. The DNA of the CDR3 is TGTGCCATCGGTCGGGACAACGAGCAGTACTTC.

This CDR3 reads CASTLGTGANYGYTF. CDR3 DNA: TGTGCCAGCACCTTGGGGACAGGAGCTAACTATGGCTACACCTTC. This sequence joins TRBV19 and TRBJ1-2; the match to TRBD1 covers 8 bases. This CDR3 contains 15 residues. V shed 9 bases, J shed 0 bases, and the junction held 9 bases outside the gene matches. Germline assignment: CDR1 LNHDA and CDR2 SQIVND (reference sequence).

The chain employs TRBV19 and TRBJ1-2; 8 nucleotides match TRBD1. J lost 4 bases, V lost 8 bases, and 9 bases had no gene match. The CDR3 sequence is 14 residues long. Per germline, CDR1 LNHDA and CDR2 SQIVND (reference sequence). CDR3 nucleotides: TGTGCCAGTGCTGGACAGGGCAAATTCTATGGCTACACCTTC. It is translated as CASAGQGKFYGYTF.

This sequence joins TRBV5-1 and TRBJ2-1; D might be TRBD2 (6 bases). CDR1 is SGHRS and CDR2 is YFSETQ in the germline V gene. Trimming pared 1 base from V and 6 bases from J, leaving 17 bases between. The CDR3 extends over 16 amino acids. CDR3 sequence (DNA): TGCGCCAGCAGCTTGACTCAAAATCTAGCGCCCAATGAGCAGTTCTTC. Its protein product is CASSLTQNLAPNEQFF.

The chain has TRBV4-1 and TRBJ2-1, with TRBD2 matching 14 bases. This CDR3 spans 16 amino acids. Germline V gives CDR1 MGHRA, CDR2 YSYEKL. The V and J ends lost 3 bases and 5 bases, in that order; junction bases with no gene match: 3. CDR3 region: CASSHQGLAGDNEQFF. DNA for the CDR3: TGCGCCAGCAGCCATCAGGGACTAGCGGGAGACAATGAGCAGTTCTTC.

The chain couples TRBV30 to TRBJ2-2; 9 nucleotides match TRBD2. This CDR3 is built from 14 residues. Germline loops: CDR1 GTSNPN, CDR2 SVGIG (reference sequence). V shed 2 bases, J shed 5 bases, and the junction held 3 bases outside the gene matches. CDR3 protein: CAWSPGLATGELFF. The CDR3 nucleotides read TGTGCCTGGAGTCCGGGACTAGCAACCGGGGAGCTGTTTTTT.

The chain uses TRBV10-3 and TRBJ1-1, with unresolved D. The CDR3 has 11 residues. Trimming took 4 bases from V and 5 from J, leaving 5 bases between them. From germline, CDR1 is ENHRY and CDR2 SYGVKD. CDR3 nucleotide sequence: TGTGCCATCAGTGGCGTGACTGAAGCTTTCTTT. It encodes CAISGVTEAFF.

The chain uses TRBV21-1 and TRBJ1-1. TRBV21-1 is described as a pseudogene. The CDR3 covers 13 residues. CDR3 nucleotides: TGTGCCATCGCGGGCCTCATGAACACTGAAGCTTTCTTT. Its protein is CAIAGLMNTEAFF.

J is TRBJ1-1 and V is TRBV7-6, with a tentative D call TRBD1 (6 bases). V lost 1 base, J lost 2 bases, and 8 bases lay in between. The V gene's germline CDR1 is SGHVS and CDR2 FNYEAQ. The CDR3 is 14 residues long. The CDR3 region has the DNA TGTGCCAGCAGCTTAGACAGGGCTAACACTGAAGCTTTCTTT. It specifies CASSLDRANTEAFF.

The V call is TRBV28, the J call TRBJ1-4, with TRBD1 identical over 9 bases. The CDR3 has 13 residues. The V segment lost 4 bases and the J segment 6 bases; nucleotides outside the gene matches: 0. Germline V gene lookup returns CDR1 MDHEN and CDR2 SYDVKM. The CDR3 is CASSYRGHEKLFF. CDR3 DNA sequence: TGTGCCAGCAGTTACAGGGGGCATGAAAAACTGTTTTTT.

V is TRBV18 and J is TRBJ1-2; 7 positions match TRBD1. Germline V gene sequence: CDR1 KGHSH, CDR2 LQKENI. The junction had 6 bases not matched to a gene; V was cut back by 4 bases and J by 4 bases. The CDR3 extends over 14 amino acids. CDR3 sequence reads: CASSLQGEGYGYTF. CDR3 nucleotides: TGTGCCAGCTCACTCCAGGGGGAGGGCTATGGCTACACCTTC. The variable domain in full, completed from reference TRBV18 and TRBJ1-2, reads NAGVMQNPRHLVRRRGQEARLRCSPMKGHSHVYWYRQLPEEGLKFMVYLQKENIIDESGMPKERFSAEFPKEGPSILRIQQVVRGDSAAYFCASSLQGEGYGYTFGSGTRLTVV.

This clone appeared once. The chain's CDR3 is CASSSFQGARGYTF. CDR3 bases: TGTGCCAGCAGTTCCTTTCAGGGGGCGCGAGGCTACACCTTC. The chain joins TRBV6-5 to TRBJ1-2; TRBD1 matches 8 bases. The CDR3 has 14 amino acids. The V gene end was trimmed by 4 bases and the J gene end by 8 bases; junction bases not matched to a gene: 9. In germline, CDR1 is MNHEY, CDR2 SVGAGI.

This clone was counted a single time. This chain links TRBV19 with TRBJ1-1; no definite D call. Trimming pared 3 bases from V and 0 bases from J, leaving 5 bases between. Per the germline V gene, CDR1 is LNHDA and CDR2 is SQIVND (reference sequence). The CDR3 has 13 amino acids. CDR3 in DNA: TGTGCCAGTAGTATCACCCTGAACACTGAAGCTTTCTTT. Protein: CASSITLNTEAFF.

The chain is built from TRBV6-5 and TRBJ1-4, with 9 bases fitting TRBD1. V trimming: 5 bases; J trimming: 7 bases; junction bases outside the gene matches: 8. The CDR3 runs 15 residues. CDR1 and CDR2 from the germline V gene are MNHEY and SVGAGI. The chain's CDR3 is CASSQHRGQGEKLFF. The CDR3 DNA reads as TGTGCCAGCAGTCAACACAGGGGGCAGGGTGAAAAACTGTTTTTT.

Remarks on this clone: Other DNA sequences from this sample encode an identical CDR3 as well. The chain recombines TRBV14 with TRBJ1-1; D remains unclear. The CDR3 loop spans 13 amino acids. The ends were cut back, 1 base at V and 6 bases at J, with 9 bases in the middle. Looked up from germline, CDR1 is SGHDN and CDR2 is FVKESK. CDR3 in DNA: TGTGCCAGCAGCCAAGGTCGGCTCTCTGAAGCTTTCTTT. Translating it yields CASSQGRLSEAFF.

The gene calls are TRBV25-1 and TRBJ2-7; D remains ambiguous. The CDR3 sequence is 14 residues long. Germline V gene sequence: CDR1 MGHDK, CDR2 SYGVNS. Trimming cost V 3 bases and J 2 bases, with 11 bases left between them. This CDR3 is CASSDYTLPYEQYF. CDR3 coding DNA: TGTGCCAGCAGTGATTATACACTACCCTACGAGCAGTACTTC.

The V and J genes are TRBV18 and TRBJ2-7, with a weak D call TRBD2 (6 bases). Trimming pared 5 bases from V and 5 bases from J, leaving 19 bases between. Germline V gene data show CDR1 as KGHSH and CDR2 as LQKENI. This CDR3 region has 15 residues. The CDR3: CASSRAGTALDEQYF. Written as DNA, the CDR3 is TGTGCCAGCTCAAGAGCCGGGACTGCGCTCGACGAGCAGTACTTC.

This rearrangement joins TRBV7-3 to TRBJ2-1, with 11 bases matching TRBD2. V trimming: 5 bases; J trimming: 4 bases; junction bases outside the gene matches: 10. CDR3 length equals 17 residues. The germline V gene encodes CDR1 SGHTA and CDR2 FQGTGA. In nucleotides, the CDR3 is TGTGCCAGCAGCCGATCCTTGGCTAGCGGGGGGTACAATGAGCAGTTCTTC. Its translation: CASSRSLASGGYNEQFF.

The chain uses TRBV7-9 and TRBJ2-5; 9 nucleotides align to TRBD2. This CDR3 is 16 amino acids long. The junction had 9 bases not matched to a gene; V was cut back by 5 bases and J by 2 bases. Germline lookup yields CDR1 SEHNR and CDR2 FQNEAQ (reference sequence). The DNA of the CDR3 is TGTGCCAGCAGCCCAAGACTAGCGGACCTACAAGAGACCCAGTACTTC. Amino acid sequence: CASSPRLADLQETQYF. The whole variable domain, remainder taken from reference TRBV7-9 and TRBJ2-5, is DTGVSQNPRHKITKRGQNVTFRCDPISEHNRLYWYRQTLGQGPEFLTYFQNEAQLEKSRLLSDRFSAERPKGSFSTLEIQRTEQGDSAMYLCASSPRLADLQETQYFGPGTRLLVL.

The V call is TRBV5-1, the J call TRBJ2-5, with D perhaps being TRBD1 or TRBD2 (5 bases each). CDR1 is SGHRS and CDR2 is YFSETQ in the germline V gene. CDR3 length: 17 amino acids. Trimming removed 3 bases at V and 6 bases at J, with 24 bases between. This CDR3 reads CASSSQGSTRVSKTQYF. The CDR3, as DNA: TGCGCCAGCAGCTCCCAGGGCTCGACGAGGGTATCGAAGACCCAGTACTTC. The full variable domain, in which reference TRBV5-1 and TRBJ2-5 provide the parts outside the CDR3, is KAGVTQTPRYLIKTRGQQVTLSCSPISGHRSVSWYQQTPGQGLQFLFEYFSETQRNKGNFPGRFSGRQFSNSRSEMNVSTLELGDSALYLCASSSQGSTRVSKTQYFGPGTRLLVL.

This rearrangement joins TRBV2 to TRBJ1-2; D ambiguous. Trimming removed 6 bases from V and 4 bases from J, with 6 bases in between. The CDR3 is made up of 11 amino acids. Per the germline V gene, CDR1 is SNHLY and CDR2 is FYNNEI. The CDR3 region is CASRETYGYTF. Written as DNA, the CDR3 is TGTGCCAGCAGGGAAACCTATGGCTACACCTTC.